One and the same sample provided the 16 T cell receptor beta chains below, sequenced in a study of blood T cell repertoires in COVID-19. The assay was immunoSEQ multiplex PCR, and TCRdb's table has in-frame clones only and misses some. The sample lists some 97,000 clones, about 80% occurring once. The specimen was peripheral blood. Receptors originate from a man between 70 and 80 years old with active or convalescent COVID-19.

V is TRBV9 and J is TRBJ1-2; D is undetermined. Per germline, CDR1 SGDLS and CDR2 YYNGEE. Trimming left V 0 bases short and J 4 bases short, with 10 bases between. This CDR3 is 14 amino acids long. CDR3 protein: CASSVAVQPYGYTF. The CDR3 DNA follows: TGTGCCAGCAGCGTAGCTGTACAGCCCTATGGCTACACCTTC.

The gene calls are TRBV2 and TRBJ1-5, with D perhaps TRBD1 (5 bases). Between the trimmed V and J ends, which lost 7 bases and 4 bases, there was a span of 14 bases. The CDR3 covers 14 residues. The germline V gene has CDR1 SNHLY and CDR2 FYNNEI. CDR3 sequence (DNA): TGTGCCAGCACTAGGCAGGGCAGGAATCAGCCCCAGCATTTT. Translated, it gives CASTRQGRNQPQHF.

V and J are TRBV6-5 and TRBJ1-2, with a possible D match to TRBD1 (5 bases). The CDR3 is 14 residues long. V lost 4 bases, J lost 7 bases, and 16 bases lay in between. Germline V lookup: CDR1 MNHEY, CDR2 SVGAGI. CDR3 bases: TGTGCCAGCAGTTTCTCCGCCGGGGGGGGTGGCTACACCTTC. It encodes CASSFSAGGGGYTF.

The chain links TRBV9 to TRBJ1-2, with 7 bases lining up with TRBD1. With V trimmed by 3 bases and J by 8 bases, 7 bases remained unmatched. This CDR3 has 13 amino acids. Germline CDR1 reads SGDLS; CDR2 reads YYNGEE. The chain's CDR3 is CASSGMTGSGYTF. In DNA, the CDR3 is TGTGCCAGCAGCGGGATGACAGGGTCAGGCTACACCTTC.

This chain joins TRBV27 and TRBJ2-5, with no clear D. CDR1 and CDR2 (germline): MNHEY, SMNVEV (reference sequence). Trimming removed 0 bases from V and 5 bases from J, with 10 bases in between. The CDR3 contains 14 residues. The CDR3 loop reads CASSLSSSRETQYF. CDR3 coding DNA: TGTGCCAGCAGTTTATCTAGCTCGAGGGAGACCCAGTACTTC.

The chain carries TRBV18 and TRBJ2-5, with a tentative D call TRBD1 (5 bases). V lost 0 bases to trimming and J lost 6 bases, with 17 bases between them. Per germline, CDR1 KGHSH and CDR2 LQKENI. The CDR3 has 16 residues. CDR3 region: CASSPPPTIKGKTQYF. CDR3 coding DNA: TGTGCCAGCTCACCACCCCCTACCATCAAGGGGAAGACCCAGTACTTC. Using reference TRBV18 and TRBJ2-5 for the parts outside the CDR3, the full variable domain is NAGVMQNPRHLVRRRGQEARLRCSPMKGHSHVYWYRQLPEEGLKFMVYLQKENIIDESGMPKERFSAEFPKEGPSILRIQQVVRGDSAAYFCASSPPPTIKGKTQYFGPGTRLLVL.

V usage is TRBV7-7 and J usage is TRBJ1-1, with D hard to call. Trimming stripped 5 bases from V and 0 bases from J, with 7 bases between. CDR1 and CDR2 (germline): SSHAT, FNYEAQ (reference sequence). The CDR3 consists of 13 residues. CDR3 DNA sequence: TGTGCCAGCAGCCTTACAATGAACACTGAAGCTTTCTTT. This translates into CASSLTMNTEAFF.

J is TRBJ1-1 and V is TRBV15, with 7 bases identical to TRBD1. Germline V gene lookup returns CDR1 LNHNV and CDR2 YYDKDF (reference sequence). The CDR3 runs to 13 residues. The trim removed 5 bases at V and 2 bases at J, leaving 2 bases unmatched. The CDR3 sequence is CATSPGGNTEAFF. In DNA form, the CDR3 reads TGTGCCACCAGCCCAGGGGGTAACACTGAAGCTTTCTTT. Using reference TRBV15 and TRBJ1-1 for the parts outside the CDR3, the full variable domain is DAMVIQNPRYQVTQFGKPVTLSCSQTLNHNVMYWYQQKSSQAPKLLFHYYDKDFNNEADTPDNFQSRRPNTSFCFLDIRSPGLGDTAMYLCATSPGGNTEAFFGQGTRLTVV.

The V call is TRBV24-1, the J call TRBJ1-1; no clear D gene. CDR3 length: 13 residues. Trimming removed 2 bases at V and 5 bases at J, with 8 bases between. Per the germline V gene, CDR1 is KGHDR and CDR2 is SFDVKD. CDR3 loop: CATSDSGGTEAFF. The DNA for the CDR3 is TGTGCCACCAGTGATTCGGGAGGTACTGAAGCTTTCTTT.

This clone was recorded at least ten times. The chain has TRBV9 and TRBJ1-2, with D perhaps matching TRBD1 (6 bases). Trimming took 0 bases from V and 4 from J, leaving 13 bases between them. The CDR3 extends over 15 amino acids. Germline V gene sequence: CDR1 SGDLS, CDR2 YYNGEE. CDR3: CASSVGGQGPYGYTF. CDR3 bases: TGTGCCAGCAGCGTAGGGGGGCAGGGGCCCTATGGCTACACCTTC.

The chain recombines TRBV6-5 with TRBJ1-1, with D perhaps matching TRBD1 (5 bases). Germline values: CDR1 MNHEY, CDR2 SVGAGI. CDR3 size: 13 residues. Between the trimmed V and J ends, which lost 9 bases and 0 bases, there was a span of 11 bases. CDR3 in amino acids: CASRQSMNTEAFF. In nucleotides, the CDR3 is TGTGCCAGTCGACAGTCCATGAACACTGAAGCTTTCTTT.

V is TRBV19 and J is TRBJ2-3, with 9 positions matching TRBD2. The junction had 6 bases not matched to a gene; V was cut back by 5 bases and J by 6 bases. This CDR3 contains 14 residues. Per the germline V gene, CDR1 is LNHDA and CDR2 is SQIVND (reference sequence). CDR3 sequence (DNA): TGTGCCAGTAGTCAGAGCGGGGGGTTTGATACGCAGTATTTT. Translating it yields CASSQSGGFDTQYF.

CDR3 nucleotide sequence: TGCGCCAGCAGCTTCGGGGGGCGGATCGACTATGGCTACACCTTC. Amino acids: CASSFGGRIDYGYTF. The J gene is TRBJ1-2, the V gene TRBV5-1; D possibly corresponds to TRBD1 (6 bases). Germline CDR1 SGHRS, CDR2 YFSETQ. CDR3 size: 15 residues. Trimming pared 2 bases from V and 3 bases from J, leaving 14 bases between.

The chain uses TRBV5-6 and TRBJ2-1, with 14 bases lining up with TRBD2. The trim removed 5 bases at V and 12 bases at J, leaving 10 bases unmatched. The CDR3 is 15 amino acids. Germline V lookup: CDR1 SGHDT, CDR2 YYEEEE. CDR3 residues: CASSSGTSGRIRQFF. The CDR3 nucleotides read TGTGCCAGCAGTTCCGGGACTAGCGGGAGAATTCGGCAGTTCTTC.

This chain joins TRBV28 and TRBJ2-7; D perhaps matches TRBD2 (5 bases). Germline assignment: CDR1 MDHEN and CDR2 SYDVKM. The CDR3 is 11 residues long. The V and J ends lost 8 bases and 0 bases respectively, with 5 bases between them. The CDR3 region is CASRGSYEQYF. For the CDR3, the DNA is TGTGCCAGCCGGGGCTCCTACGAGCAGTACTTC.

This clone was observed many times. This CDR3 is CASSQGTANTEAFF. The CDR3 region has the DNA TGTGCCAGCAGCCAAGGAACAGCAAACACTGAAGCTTTCTTT. V and J are TRBV3-1 (or the pseudogene TRBV3-2) and TRBJ1-1; D unclear. Per the germline V gene, CDR1 is LGHDT and CDR2 is YNNKEL (reference sequence). The V end was cut by 1 base, the J end by 2 bases, with 8 bases between. This CDR3 is 14 amino acids long.